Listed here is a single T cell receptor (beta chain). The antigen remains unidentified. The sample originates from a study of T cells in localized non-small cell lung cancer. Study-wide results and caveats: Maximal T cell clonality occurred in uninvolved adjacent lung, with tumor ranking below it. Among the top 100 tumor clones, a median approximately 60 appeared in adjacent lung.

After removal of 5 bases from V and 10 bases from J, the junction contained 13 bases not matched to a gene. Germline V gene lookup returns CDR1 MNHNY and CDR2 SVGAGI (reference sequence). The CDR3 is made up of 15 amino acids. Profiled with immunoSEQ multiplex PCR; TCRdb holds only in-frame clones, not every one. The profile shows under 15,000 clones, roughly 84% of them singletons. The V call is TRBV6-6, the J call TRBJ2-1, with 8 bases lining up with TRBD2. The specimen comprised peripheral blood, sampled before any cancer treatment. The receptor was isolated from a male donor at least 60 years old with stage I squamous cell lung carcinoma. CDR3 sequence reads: CASSPPSGRGVEQFF. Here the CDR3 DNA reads TGTGCCAGCAGTCCCCCGAGCGGGAGAGGTGTGGAGCAGTTCTTC.